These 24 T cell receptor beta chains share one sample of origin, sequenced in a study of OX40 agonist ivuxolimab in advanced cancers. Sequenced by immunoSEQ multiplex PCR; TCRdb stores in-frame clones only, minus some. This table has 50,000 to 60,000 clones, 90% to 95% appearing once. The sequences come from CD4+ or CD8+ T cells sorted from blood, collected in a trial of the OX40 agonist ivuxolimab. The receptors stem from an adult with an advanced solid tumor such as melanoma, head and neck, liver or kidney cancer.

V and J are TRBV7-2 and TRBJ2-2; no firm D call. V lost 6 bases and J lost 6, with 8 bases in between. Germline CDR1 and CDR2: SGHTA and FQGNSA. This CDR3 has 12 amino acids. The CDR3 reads CASSSVSGELFF. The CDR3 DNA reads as TGTGCCAGCAGTTCGGTCTCCGGGGAGCTGTTTTTT.

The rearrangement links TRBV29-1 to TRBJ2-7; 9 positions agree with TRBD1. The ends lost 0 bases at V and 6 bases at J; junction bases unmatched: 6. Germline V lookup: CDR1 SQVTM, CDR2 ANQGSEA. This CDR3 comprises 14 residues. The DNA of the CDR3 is TGCAGCGTTGAAGATTACGACAGGGGGATCGAGCAGTACTTC. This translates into CSVEDYDRGIEQYF.

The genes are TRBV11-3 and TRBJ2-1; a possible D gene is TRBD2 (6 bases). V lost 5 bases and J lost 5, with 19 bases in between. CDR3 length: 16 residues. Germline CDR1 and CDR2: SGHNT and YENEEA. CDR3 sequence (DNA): TGTGCCAGCAGCCACTTCGGGACTCCGGACCACAATGAGCAGTTCTTC. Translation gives CASSHFGTPDHNEQFF.

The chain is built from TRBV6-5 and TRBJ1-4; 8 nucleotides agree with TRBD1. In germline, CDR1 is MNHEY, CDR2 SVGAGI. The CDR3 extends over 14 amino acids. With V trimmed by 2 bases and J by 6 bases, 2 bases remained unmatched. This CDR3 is CASSYGTGYEKLFF. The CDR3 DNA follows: TGTGCCAGCAGTTACGGGACAGGATATGAAAAACTGTTTTTT.

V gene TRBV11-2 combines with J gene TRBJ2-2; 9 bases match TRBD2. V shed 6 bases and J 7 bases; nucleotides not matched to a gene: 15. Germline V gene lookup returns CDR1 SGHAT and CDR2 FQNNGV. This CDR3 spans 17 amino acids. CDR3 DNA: TGTGCCAGCAGTTATCCCTTAGCGGGAGTTAATAACGGGGAGCTGTTTTTT. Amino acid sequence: CASSYPLAGVNNGELFF.

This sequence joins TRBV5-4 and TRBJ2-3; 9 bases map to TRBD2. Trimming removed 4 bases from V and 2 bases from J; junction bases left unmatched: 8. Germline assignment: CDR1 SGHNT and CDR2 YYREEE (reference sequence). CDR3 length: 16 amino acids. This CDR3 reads CASSTGTSYLTDTQYF. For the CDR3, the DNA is TGTGCCAGCAGCACCGGGACTAGCTATCTCACAGATACGCAGTATTTT.

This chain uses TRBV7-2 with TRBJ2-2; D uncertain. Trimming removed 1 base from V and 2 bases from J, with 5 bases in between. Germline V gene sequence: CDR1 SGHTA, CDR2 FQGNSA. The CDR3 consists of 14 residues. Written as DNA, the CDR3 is TGTGCCAGCAGCTTAGGGCTCAACACCGGGGAGCTGTTTTTT. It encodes CASSLGLNTGELFF.

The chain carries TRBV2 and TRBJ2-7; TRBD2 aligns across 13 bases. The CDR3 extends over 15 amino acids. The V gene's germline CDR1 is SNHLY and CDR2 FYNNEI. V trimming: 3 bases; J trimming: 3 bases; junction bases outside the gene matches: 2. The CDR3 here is CASSDGTSGNYEQYF. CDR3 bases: TGTGCCAGCAGTGATGGGACTAGCGGGAACTACGAGCAGTACTTC.

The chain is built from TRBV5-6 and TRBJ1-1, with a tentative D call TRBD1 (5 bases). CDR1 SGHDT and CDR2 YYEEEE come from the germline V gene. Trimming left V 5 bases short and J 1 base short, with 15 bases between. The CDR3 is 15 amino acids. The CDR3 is CASSSPGRTNTEAFF. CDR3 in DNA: TGTGCCAGCAGTTCCCCGGGACGGACGAACACTGAAGCTTTCTTT. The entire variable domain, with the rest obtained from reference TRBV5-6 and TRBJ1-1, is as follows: DAGVTQSPTHLIKTRGQQVTLRCSPKSGHDTVSWYQQALGQGPQFIFQYYEEEERQRGNFPDRFSGHQFPNYSSELNVNALLLGDSALYLCASSSPGRTNTEAFFGQGTRLTVV.

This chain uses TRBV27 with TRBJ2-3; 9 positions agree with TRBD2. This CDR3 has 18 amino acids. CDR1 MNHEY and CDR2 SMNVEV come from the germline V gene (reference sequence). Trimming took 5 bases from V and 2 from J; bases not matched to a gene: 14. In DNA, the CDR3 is TGTGCCAGCAGTCCAAGCCCTCTGAGCGGGAGGAACACAGATACGCAGTATTTT. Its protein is CASSPSPLSGRNTDTQYF.

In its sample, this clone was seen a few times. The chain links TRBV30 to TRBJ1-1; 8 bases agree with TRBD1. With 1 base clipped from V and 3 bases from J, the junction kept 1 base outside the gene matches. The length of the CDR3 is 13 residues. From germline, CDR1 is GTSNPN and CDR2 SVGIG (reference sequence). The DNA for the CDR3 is TGTGCCTGGAGTGGGACAGGGTACACTGAAGCTTTCTTT. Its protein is CAWSGTGYTEAFF. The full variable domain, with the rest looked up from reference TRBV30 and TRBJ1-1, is SQTIHQWPATLVQPVGSPLSLECTVEGTSNPNLYWYRQAAGRGLQLLFYSVGIGQISSEVPQNLSASRPQDRQFILSSKKLLLSDSGFYLCAWSGTGYTEAFFGQGTRLTVV.

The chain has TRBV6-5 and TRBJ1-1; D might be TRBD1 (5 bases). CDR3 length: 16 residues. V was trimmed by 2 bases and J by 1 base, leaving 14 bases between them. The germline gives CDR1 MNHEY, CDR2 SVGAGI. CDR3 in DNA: TGTGCCAGCAGTTACGCCCAGGGTCAGGGGAACACTGAAGCTTTCTTT. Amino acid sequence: CASSYAQGQGNTEAFF.

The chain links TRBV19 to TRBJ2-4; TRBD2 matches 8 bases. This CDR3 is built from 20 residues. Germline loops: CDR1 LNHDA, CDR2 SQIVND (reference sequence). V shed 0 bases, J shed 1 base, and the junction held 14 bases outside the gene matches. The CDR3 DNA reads TGTGCCAGTAGTATAGATCAGCGACTAGCGTCCCCCCGGGCCAAAAACATTCAGTACTTC. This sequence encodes CASSIDQRLASPRAKNIQYF.

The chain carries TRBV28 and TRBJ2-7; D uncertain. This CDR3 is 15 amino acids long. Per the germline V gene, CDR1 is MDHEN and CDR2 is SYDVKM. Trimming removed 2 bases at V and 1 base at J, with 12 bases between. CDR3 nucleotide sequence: TGTGCCAGCAGTTTACTCCCCGACGGGTCCTACGAGCAGTACTTC. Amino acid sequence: CASSLLPDGSYEQYF.

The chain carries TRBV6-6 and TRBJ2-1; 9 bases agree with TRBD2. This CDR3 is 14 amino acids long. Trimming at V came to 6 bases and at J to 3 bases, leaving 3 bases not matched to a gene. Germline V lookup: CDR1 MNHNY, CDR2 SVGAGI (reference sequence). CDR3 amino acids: CASSLSGGYNEQFF. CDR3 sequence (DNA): TGTGCCAGCAGCCTTAGCGGGGGCTACAATGAGCAGTTCTTC.

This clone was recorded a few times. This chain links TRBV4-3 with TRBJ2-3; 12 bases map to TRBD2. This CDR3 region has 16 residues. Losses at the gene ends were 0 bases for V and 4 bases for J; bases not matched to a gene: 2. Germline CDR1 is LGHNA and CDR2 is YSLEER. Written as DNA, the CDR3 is TGCGCCAGCAGCCAAGATCTAGCGGGAGGGCCAGATACGCAGTATTTT. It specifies CASSQDLAGGPDTQYF.

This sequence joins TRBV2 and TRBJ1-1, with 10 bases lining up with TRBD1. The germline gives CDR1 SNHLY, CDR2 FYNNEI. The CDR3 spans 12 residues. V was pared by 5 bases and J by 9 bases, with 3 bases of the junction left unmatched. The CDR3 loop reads CASSTTGGKAFF. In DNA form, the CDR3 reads TGTGCCAGCAGTACGACAGGGGGCAAAGCTTTCTTT.

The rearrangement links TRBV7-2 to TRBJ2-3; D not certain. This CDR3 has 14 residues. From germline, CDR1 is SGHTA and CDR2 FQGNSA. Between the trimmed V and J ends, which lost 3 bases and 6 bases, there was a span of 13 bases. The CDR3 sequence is CASSFGRWYDTQYF. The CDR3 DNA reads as TGTGCCAGCAGCTTCGGCAGGTGGTACGATACGCAGTATTTT.

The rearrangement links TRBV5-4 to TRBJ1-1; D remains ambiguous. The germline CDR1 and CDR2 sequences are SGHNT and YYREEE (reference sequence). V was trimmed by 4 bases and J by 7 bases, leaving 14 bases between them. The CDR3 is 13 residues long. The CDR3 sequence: CASSREAGNEAFF. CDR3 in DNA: TGTGCCAGCAGCCGGGAGGCGGGGAATGAAGCTTTCTTT.

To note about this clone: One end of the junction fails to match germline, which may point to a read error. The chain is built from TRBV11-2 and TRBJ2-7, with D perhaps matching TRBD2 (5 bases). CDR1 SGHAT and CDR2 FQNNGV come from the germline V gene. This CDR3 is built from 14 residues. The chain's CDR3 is CASNLEGSAYEQYF. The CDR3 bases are TGTGCCAGCAACTTAGAGGGATCTGCCTACGAGCAGTACTTC.

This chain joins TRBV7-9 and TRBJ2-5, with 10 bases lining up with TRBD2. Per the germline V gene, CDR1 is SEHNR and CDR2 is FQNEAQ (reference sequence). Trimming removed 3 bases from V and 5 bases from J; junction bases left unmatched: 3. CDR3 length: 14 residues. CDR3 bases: TGTGCCAGCAGCTTGGGACTAGCGCTGGAGACCCAGTACTTC. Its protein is CASSLGLALETQYF.

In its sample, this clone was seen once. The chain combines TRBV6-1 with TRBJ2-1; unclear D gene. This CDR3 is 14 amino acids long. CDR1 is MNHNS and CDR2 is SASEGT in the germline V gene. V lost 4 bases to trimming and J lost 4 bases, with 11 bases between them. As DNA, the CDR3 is TGTGCCAGCAGTGTTCTCTACAAGTACAATGAGCAGTTCTTC. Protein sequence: CASSVLYKYNEQFF.

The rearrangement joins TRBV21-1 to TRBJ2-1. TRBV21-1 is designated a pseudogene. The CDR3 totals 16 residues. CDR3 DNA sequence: TGTGCCAGCAGCAAACAAGTAGGGTCCCTCTACAATGAGCAGTTCTTC. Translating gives CASSKQVGSLYNEQFF.

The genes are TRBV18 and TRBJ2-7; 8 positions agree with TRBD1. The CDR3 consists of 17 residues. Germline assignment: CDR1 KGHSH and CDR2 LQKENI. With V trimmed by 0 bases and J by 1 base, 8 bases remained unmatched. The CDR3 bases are TGTGCCAGCTCACCACCAAAGACGGACAGGGCGTCCTACGAGCAGTACTTC. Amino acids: CASSPPKTDRASYEQYF.